A selection of T cell receptor beta chains follows, all from one sample in a study of cytomegalovirus exposure and HLA in healthy donors. TCRdb's copy holds only in-frame clones and misses some; the assay was immunoSEQ multiplex PCR. Seen here are roughly 48,000 clones, approximately 70% observed once, and the top ten hold roughly 3%. Sequenced: PBMCs. These receptors were collected from a young man in good health and CMV-seronegative. Both conserved end residues are part of each CDR3. Each record gives: CDR3 DNA, CDR3 protein, clone size, V gene, D gene, J gene. A D gene is named only where the DNA matches it firmly. A clone size is listed for some rows: how often the clone was seen (once, few, many), or a class if it is expanded.

DNA: TGCACCAGCAGCCAAGCAGGGTTCCCCTCCTACGAGCAGTACTTC
CDR3: CTSSQAGFPSYEQYF
size: -
V: TRBV1
D: -
J: TRBJ2-7

DNA: TGTGCCAGCAGCCCGCAGGGTAATACCTACAATGAGCAGTTCTTC
CDR3: CASSPQGNTYNEQFF
size: -
V: TRBV4-2
D: -
J: TRBJ2-1

DNA: TGTGCCAGCAGCCAAGAAGTCGGGACGGCGGGGGGTCAGCCCCAGCATTTT
CDR3: CASSQEVGTAGGQPQHF
size: few
V: TRBV4-2
D: -
J: TRBJ1-5

DNA: TGTGCCATCAGTGACGAGAAAGAAAAACTGTTTTTT
CDR3: CAISDEKEKLFF
size: -
V: TRBV10-3
D: -
J: TRBJ1-4

DNA: TGTGCCAGCAAACCTCGCCCATTGAGCTATGGCTACACCTTC
CDR3: CASKPRPLSYGYTF
size: once
V: TRBV19
D: -
J: TRBJ1-2

DNA: TGCGCCAGCAGCCAAGAGGCCAGCCTAGCAAATCAGCCCCAGCATTTT
CDR3: CASSQEASLANQPQHF
size: once
V: TRBV4-1
D: -
J: TRBJ1-5

DNA: TGTGCCAGCAGCCTCTCGGGACTAGGGTTGGTCAATGAGCAGTTCTTC
CDR3: CASSLSGLGLVNEQFF
size: once
V: TRBV9
D: TRBD2
J: TRBJ2-1

DNA: TGCGCCAGCAGTGAGTCGACTTTTCTTAGTAACACTGAAGCTTTCTTT
CDR3: CASSESTFLSNTEAFF
size: once
V: TRBV10-1
D: -
J: TRBJ1-1

DNA: TGTGCCACCCGGACAGGGGGCATTGAGACCCAGTACTTC
CDR3: CATRTGGIETQYF
size: -
V: TRBV25-1
D: TRBD1
J: TRBJ2-5

DNA: TGTGCCAGCAGAACTAGCGAACCCCTCTCTGGGGCCAACGTCCTGACTTTC
CDR3: CASRTSEPLSGANVLTF
size: -
V: TRBV28
D: TRBD2
J: TRBJ2-6

DNA: TGCGCCAGCAGCGCAGCGGGAGAAAGTATATACGAGCAGTACTTC
CDR3: CASSAAGESIYEQYF
size: once
V: TRBV5-1
D: TRBD2
J: TRBJ2-7

DNA: TGTGCCAGCAGTGCAACAATCCGGAACACTGAAGCTTTCTTT
CDR3: CASSATIRNTEAFF
size: few
V: TRBV6-4
D: -
J: TRBJ1-1

DNA: TGTGCCAGCAGTTACTCGCGAGGGGGCACTAATGAAAAACTGTTTTTT
CDR3: CASSYSRGGTNEKLFF
size: -
V: TRBV6-5
D: TRBD1
J: TRBJ1-4

DNA: TGTGCCAGCAGTTACTCTTCCTGGGGGGGAGACGGGTCTGAAGCTTTCTTT
CDR3: CASSYSSWGGDGSEAFF
size: few
V: TRBV28
D: -
J: TRBJ1-1

DNA: TGTGCCAGTAGTATCCGTTCTGGGGCCAACGTCCTGACTTTC
CDR3: CASSIRSGANVLTF
size: -
V: TRBV19
D: -
J: TRBJ2-6

DNA: TGTGCCAGCAGCGACCCCCGGACAGGAATGACAAAACTGTTTTTT
CDR3: CASSDPRTGMTKLFF
size: few
V: TRBV6-5
D: TRBD1
J: TRBJ1-4

DNA: TGTGCCAGCAGCTTAGTAAACGGTCAGCCCCAGCATTTT
CDR3: CASSLVNGQPQHF
size: once
V: TRBV7-2
D: -
J: TRBJ1-5

DNA: TGTGCCAGCAGCCCGGGTGCGACGGTGGGCAATCAGCCCCAGCATTTT
CDR3: CASSPGATVGNQPQHF
size: -
V: TRBV7-8
D: -
J: TRBJ1-5

DNA: TGTGCCAGCAGTTCTAGACTAGCGGGCACCGGGGAGCTGTTTTTT
CDR3: CASSSRLAGTGELFF
size: -
V: TRBV7-8
D: TRBD2
J: TRBJ2-2

DNA: TGTGCCAGCAGCTTAGGCCGTAGCTCCTACAATGAGCAGTTCTTC
CDR3: CASSLGRSSYNEQFF
size: -
V: TRBV11-2
D: -
J: TRBJ2-1

DNA: TGTGCCAGCAGTTTAGGCGGGAGCACAGATACGCAGTATTTT
CDR3: CASSLGGSTDTQYF
size: -
V: TRBV28
D: -
J: TRBJ2-3

DNA: TGTGCCAGCAGCTTGGGGACTAGCGGGAGTTGGTACGAGCAGTACTTC
CDR3: CASSLGTSGSWYEQYF
size: -
V: TRBV7-8
D: TRBD2
J: TRBJ2-7

DNA: TGCGCCAGCAGTGAATTGGGAGCGGGAGGCCCCAGCTCCTACAATGAGCAGTTCTTC
CDR3: CASSELGAGGPSSYNEQFF
size: -
V: TRBV10-1
D: TRBD2
J: TRBJ2-1

DNA: TGTGCCAGCAGGGACAGGGTGGAGCGGGCTTTCTTT
CDR3: CASRDRVERAFF
size: -
V: TRBV6-5
D: TRBD1
J: TRBJ1-1

DNA: TGTGCCAGCAGCATGACAGGGCCCGGCGGCTACGAGCAGTACTTC
CDR3: CASSMTGPGGYEQYF
size: -
V: TRBV7-2
D: TRBD1
J: TRBJ2-7

DNA: TGTGCCAGCACTCCGTATCGGGGCACAGATACGCAGTATTTT
CDR3: CASTPYRGTDTQYF
size: -
V: TRBV6-5
D: -
J: TRBJ2-3

DNA: TGTGCCAGCAGGGGGGAGGGGCTTTACGAGCAGTACTTC
CDR3: CASRGEGLYEQYF
size: -
V: TRBV28
D: TRBD2
J: TRBJ2-7

DNA: TGTGCCAGCAGCAAAAAACCTAGCGGGAGTATGACCTACGAGCAGTACTTC
CDR3: CASSKKPSGSMTYEQYF
size: -
V: TRBV21-1
D: -
J: TRBJ2-7

DNA: TGTGCCAGCAGCTTCTCCTGGCCGGGTACAGGCGCCTATGGCTACACCTTC
CDR3: CASSFSWPGTGAYGYTF
size: -
V: TRBV7-9
D: -
J: TRBJ1-2

DNA: TGCGCCAGCAGCCATGGGTTACGTCCCGGGGACAATGAGCAGTTCTTC
CDR3: CASSHGLRPGDNEQFF
size: -
V: TRBV5-1
D: -
J: TRBJ2-1

DNA: TGTGCCAGCAGTGGGACAGGGGACACCGGGGAGCTGTTTTTT
CDR3: CASSGTGDTGELFF
size: few
V: TRBV6-4
D: TRBD1
J: TRBJ2-2

DNA: TGCAGCGCCGATAAAGGGGGCAATGAGCAGTTCTTC
CDR3: CSADKGGNEQFF
size: few
V: TRBV29-1
D: -
J: TRBJ2-1

DNA: TGTGCCAGCAGACCCCCGACAGGGAGGCCCCTAAACTATGGCTACACCTTC
CDR3: CASRPPTGRPLNYGYTF
size: -
V: TRBV28
D: TRBD1
J: TRBJ1-2

DNA: TGTGCCAGCAGCTCTCAGTGGCCAGATACGCAGTATTTT
CDR3: CASSSQWPDTQYF
size: few
V: TRBV7-2
D: -
J: TRBJ2-3

DNA: TGTGCCAGCAGTTCAGTGGCAGGGGTAGGCTATGGCTACACCTTC
CDR3: CASSSVAGVGYGYTF
size: few
V: TRBV28
D: -
J: TRBJ1-2

DNA: TGCAGCGTCAACAGGGGGGTGGGCAATGAGCAGTTCTTC
CDR3: CSVNRGVGNEQFF
size: -
V: TRBV29-1
D: TRBD1
J: TRBJ2-1

DNA: TGTGCCACCAACCCTGGGGGCCCTCCCGGAAACACCATATATTTT
CDR3: CATNPGGPPGNTIYF
size: -
V: TRBV6-1
D: -
J: TRBJ1-3

DNA: TGCAGCGTTGAATTCGAGACTAATGAAAAACTGTTTTTT
CDR3: CSVEFETNEKLFF
size: few
V: TRBV29-1
D: -
J: TRBJ1-4

DNA: TGTGCCAGCAGCTCTGTGGCAGACGGGGAAAAACTGTTTTTT
CDR3: CASSSVADGEKLFF
size: -
V: TRBV7-9
D: -
J: TRBJ1-4

DNA: TGTGCCAGCAGTTTTGGGCAGGGCTACGAGCAGTACTTC
CDR3: CASSFGQGYEQYF
size: -
V: TRBV27
D: -
J: TRBJ2-7

DNA: TGTGCCAGCAGGACAGCGGGAGGGTTGGAGACCCAGTACTTC
CDR3: CASRTAGGLETQYF
size: -
V: TRBV6-5
D: TRBD2
J: TRBJ2-5

DNA: TGTGCCATCAGTGGGGCAGGGGAAGAGACCCAGTACTTC
CDR3: CAISGAGEETQYF
size: -
V: TRBV10-3
D: -
J: TRBJ2-5

DNA: TGTGCCAGCAGCTTACCCGGGACTAGTCCCTACAATGAGCAGTTCTTC
CDR3: CASSLPGTSPYNEQFF
size: -
V: TRBV7-2
D: TRBD2
J: TRBJ2-1

DNA: TGTGCCAGCAGTGGGCGGGACAGGGGATCCTACGAGCAGTACTTC
CDR3: CASSGRDRGSYEQYF
size: -
V: TRBV25-1
D: TRBD1
J: TRBJ2-7

DNA: TGCAGCGTTCTCCCTTGGACAGCCCCCCGGACTGAAGCTTTCTTT
CDR3: CSVLPWTAPRTEAFF
size: -
V: TRBV29-1
D: -
J: TRBJ1-1

DNA: TGCAGTGCTACCCGAGGGAATGAGCAGTTCTTC
CDR3: CSATRGNEQFF
size: -
V: TRBV20-1
D: -
J: TRBJ2-1

DNA: TGTGCCAGCAGCCTGGGACTAGCGGGGGTTGGCGACGAGCAGTACTTC
CDR3: CASSLGLAGVGDEQYF
size: -
V: TRBV5-6
D: TRBD2
J: TRBJ2-7

DNA: TGTGCCAGCAGTTATGAAGCGGGGCGCGACTATGGCTACACCTTC
CDR3: CASSYEAGRDYGYTF
size: -
V: TRBV6-5
D: -
J: TRBJ1-2

DNA: TGTGCCAGCATGAGAGGTCATAATTCACCCCTCCACTTT
CDR3: CASMRGHNSPLHF
size: once
V: TRBV28
D: -
J: TRBJ1-6

DNA: TGTGCCAGCAGCCCATCCGGACGGGGAGATACGCAGTATTTT
CDR3: CASSPSGRGDTQYF
size: -
V: TRBV11-3
D: -
J: TRBJ2-3

DNA: TGCGCCAGCAGCTCTGGACTATTAGCGGGACGAAACTCTCACTCCTACAATGAGCAGTTCTTC
CDR3: CASSSGLLAGRNSHSYNEQFF
size: -
V: TRBV5-1
D: TRBD2
J: TRBJ2-1

DNA: TGTGCCAGCAGCCCCGTTGCGGACAAATCCTACGAGCAGTACTTC
CDR3: CASSPVADKSYEQYF
size: few
V: TRBV13
D: -
J: TRBJ2-7

DNA: TGTGCCACCAGCAGAGAGTCGGAAGCTTTCTTT
CDR3: CATSRESEAFF
size: -
V: TRBV15
D: -
J: TRBJ1-1

DNA: TGCGCCAGCAGCCTAGACAGGATTAACACTGAAGCTTTCTTT
CDR3: CASSLDRINTEAFF
size: -
V: TRBV5-1
D: -
J: TRBJ1-1

DNA: TGTGCCAGCAGTGTACGGACAGGGCTCAGATCACCCCTCCACTTT
CDR3: CASSVRTGLRSPLHF
size: -
V: TRBV25-1
D: TRBD1
J: TRBJ1-6

DNA: TGTGCCAGCAGTGGGACAGGGGTCTACGAGCAGTACTTC
CDR3: CASSGTGVYEQYF
size: -
V: TRBV2
D: TRBD1
J: TRBJ2-7

DNA: TGCGCCAGCAGCCAAGATCTCGGGGGAGGGGTTAGCACAGATACGCAGTATTTT
CDR3: CASSQDLGGGVSTDTQYF
size: -
V: TRBV4-3
D: TRBD2
J: TRBJ2-3